This T cell receptor beta chain emerged from a study of blood T cell repertoires in COVID-19. On the study more broadly: Collection of acute and convalescent COVID-19 samples took place in the United States, Italy and Spain. PBMCs, B-cell-depleted T cells, or T cells were the source of the cDNA or gDNA that made up the material.

CDR1 and CDR2 (germline): SGHRS, YFSETQ. The length of the CDR3 is 16 residues. Trimming at V came to 0 bases and at J to 4 bases, leaving 9 bases not matched to a gene. Per the original methods: Amplification of reference gene primers was used by the study to estimate nucleated cell counts. The data were produced by immunoSEQ multiplex PCR, yet TCRdb's version contains in-frame clones alone and is incomplete. V, J and clone size reflect that table, while D and trimming were determined from the DNA. The sample contains 110,000 to 150,000 clones, around 80% of which appear only once. This clone turned up a few times.

What was sequenced was peripheral blood. The rearrangement joins TRBV5-1 to TRBJ2-5; TRBD1 aligns across 7 bases. This TCR derives from a woman at least 80 years old in a cohort sampled during active or convalescent COVID-19. CDR3 protein: CASSLAGYRGVETQYF. The DNA of the CDR3 is TGCGCCAGCAGCTTGGCGGGTTACAGGGGAGTAGAGACCCAGTACTTC.